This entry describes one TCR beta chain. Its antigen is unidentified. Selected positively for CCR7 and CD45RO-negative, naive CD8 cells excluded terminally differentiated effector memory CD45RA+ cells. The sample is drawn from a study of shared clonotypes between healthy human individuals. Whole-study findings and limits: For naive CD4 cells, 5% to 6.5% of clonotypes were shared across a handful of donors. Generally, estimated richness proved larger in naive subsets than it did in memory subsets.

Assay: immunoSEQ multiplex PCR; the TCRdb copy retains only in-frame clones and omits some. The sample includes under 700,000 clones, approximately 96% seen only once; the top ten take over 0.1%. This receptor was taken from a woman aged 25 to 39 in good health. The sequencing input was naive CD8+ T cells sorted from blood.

Written as DNA, the CDR3 is TGTGCCAGCAGAGAGACGGTTGGACCGAACACTGAAGCTTTCTTT. Translated: CASRETVGPNTEAFF. The V gene is TRBV2, the J gene TRBJ1-1, with unresolved D. This CDR3 is built from 15 residues. V lost 6 bases, J lost 1 base, and 15 bases lay in between. CDR1 and CDR2 (germline): SNHLY, FYNNEI.